Shown below are 4 T cell receptor beta chains from a single sample sequenced in a study of blood T cell repertoires in COVID-19. The table came from immunoSEQ multiplex PCR; TCRdb's copy has only in-frame clones and leaves some out. The sample lists approximately 100,000 clones; about 90% were seen once. The sample was peripheral blood. Receptors were obtained from a man aged 50-59 years with acute or convalescent COVID-19.

The chain has TRBV12-3 or TRBV12-4 and TRBJ1-1; D unresolved. The CDR3 has 11 residues. V lost 5 bases to trimming and J lost 6 bases, with 7 bases between them. This CDR3 reads CASSIHSEAFF. The CDR3 DNA reads TGTGCCAGCAGTATCCACTCTGAAGCTTTCTTT.

The V gene is TRBV7-6, the J gene TRBJ2-3, with 9 bases lining up with TRBD2. J lost 0 bases, V lost 5 bases, and 3 bases had no gene match. CDR3 length: 15 residues. CDR1 is SGHVS and CDR2 is FNYEAQ in the germline V gene. The chain's CDR3 is CASSDSGGSTDTQYF. For the CDR3, the DNA is TGTGCCAGCAGCGATAGCGGGGGAAGCACAGATACGCAGTATTTT.

The J gene is TRBJ2-6, the V gene TRBV5-1, with 7 bases identical to TRBD2. CDR3 size: 16 residues. Trimming removed 4 bases from V and 9 bases from J; junction bases left unmatched: 13. Germline V gene sequence: CDR1 SGHRS, CDR2 YFSETQ. CDR3 residues: CASSPPPRGEGNVLTF. CDR3 nucleotide sequence: TGCGCCAGCAGCCCCCCTCCAAGAGGGGAGGGCAACGTCCTGACTTTC.

A single count supports this clone. This CDR3 is CASSKLAGGKETQYF. The CDR3 DNA is TGTGCCAGTAGCAAACTAGCGGGGGGGAAAGAGACCCAGTACTTC. The V and J genes are TRBV19 and TRBJ2-5; 13 positions agree with TRBD2. V trimming: 6 bases; J trimming: 3 bases; junction bases outside the gene matches: 4. Germline V gives CDR1 LNHDA, CDR2 SQIVND (reference sequence). CDR3 length: 15 residues.